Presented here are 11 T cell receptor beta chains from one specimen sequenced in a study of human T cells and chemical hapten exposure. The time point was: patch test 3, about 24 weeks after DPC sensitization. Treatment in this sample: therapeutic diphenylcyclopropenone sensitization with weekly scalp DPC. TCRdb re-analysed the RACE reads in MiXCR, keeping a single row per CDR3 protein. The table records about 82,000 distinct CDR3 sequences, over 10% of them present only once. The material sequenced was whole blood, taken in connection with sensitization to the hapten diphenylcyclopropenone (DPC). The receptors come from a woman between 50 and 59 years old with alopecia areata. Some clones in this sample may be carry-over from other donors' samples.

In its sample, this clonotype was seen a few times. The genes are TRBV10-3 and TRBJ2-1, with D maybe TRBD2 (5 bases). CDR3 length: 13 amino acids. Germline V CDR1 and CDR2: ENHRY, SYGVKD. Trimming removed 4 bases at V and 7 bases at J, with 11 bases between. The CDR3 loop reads CAISAIRGNEQFF. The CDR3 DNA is TGTGCCATCAGTGCTATCCGGGGTAATGAGCAGTTCTTC.

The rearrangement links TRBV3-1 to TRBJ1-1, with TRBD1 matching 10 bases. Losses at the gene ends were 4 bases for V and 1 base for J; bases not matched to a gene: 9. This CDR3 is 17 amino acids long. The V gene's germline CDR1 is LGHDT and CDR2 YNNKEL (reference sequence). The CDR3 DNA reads TGTGCCAGCAGCCCCGGGACAGGGGCTGTACGGAACACTGAAGCTTTCTTT. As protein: CASSPGTGAVRNTEAFF.

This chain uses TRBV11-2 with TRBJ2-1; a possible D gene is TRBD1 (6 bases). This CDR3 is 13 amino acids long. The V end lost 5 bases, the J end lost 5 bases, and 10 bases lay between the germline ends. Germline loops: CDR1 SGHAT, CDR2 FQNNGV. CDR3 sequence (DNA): TGTGCCAGCAGCCCCGACAGGCACAATGAGCAGTTCTTC. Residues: CASSPDRHNEQFF.

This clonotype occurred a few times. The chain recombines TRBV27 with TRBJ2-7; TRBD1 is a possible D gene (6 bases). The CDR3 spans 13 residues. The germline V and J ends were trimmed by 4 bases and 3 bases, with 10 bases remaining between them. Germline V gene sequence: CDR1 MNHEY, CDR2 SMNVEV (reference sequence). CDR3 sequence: CASSYSQGYEQYF. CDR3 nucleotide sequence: TGTGCCAGCAGTTATTCACAGGGCTACGAGCAGTACTTC.

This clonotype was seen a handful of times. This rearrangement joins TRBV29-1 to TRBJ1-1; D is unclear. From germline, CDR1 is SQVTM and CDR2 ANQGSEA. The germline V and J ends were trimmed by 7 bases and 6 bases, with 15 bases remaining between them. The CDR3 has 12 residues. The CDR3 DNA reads TGCAGCGCCGAAGGCCCACGCTCTGAAGCTTTCTTT. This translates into CSAEGPRSEAFF.

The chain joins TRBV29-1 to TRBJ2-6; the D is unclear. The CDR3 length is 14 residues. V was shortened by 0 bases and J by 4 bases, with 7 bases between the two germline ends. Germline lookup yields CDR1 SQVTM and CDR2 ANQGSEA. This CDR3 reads CSVEERKGANVLTF. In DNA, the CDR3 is TGCAGCGTTGAAGAACGGAAAGGGGCCAACGTCCTGACTTTC.

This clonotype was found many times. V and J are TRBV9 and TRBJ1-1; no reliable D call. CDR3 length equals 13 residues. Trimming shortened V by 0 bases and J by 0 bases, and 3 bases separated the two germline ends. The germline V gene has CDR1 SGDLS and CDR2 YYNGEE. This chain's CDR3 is CASSVDMNTEAFF. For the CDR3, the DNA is TGTGCCAGCAGCGTAGACATGAACACTGAAGCTTTCTTT. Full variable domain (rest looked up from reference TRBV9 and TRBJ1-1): DSGVTQTPKHLITATGQRVTLRCSPRSGDLSVYWYQQSLDQGLQFLIQYYNGEERAKGNILERFSAQQFPDLHSELNLSSLELGDSALYFCASSVDMNTEAFFGQGTRLTVV.

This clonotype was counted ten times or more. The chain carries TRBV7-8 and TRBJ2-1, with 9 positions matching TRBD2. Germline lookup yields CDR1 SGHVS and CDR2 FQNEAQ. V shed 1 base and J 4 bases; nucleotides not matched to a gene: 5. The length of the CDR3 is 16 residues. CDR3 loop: CASSLGRLADYNEQFF. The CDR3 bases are TGTGCCAGCAGCTTAGGTAGACTAGCGGATTACAATGAGCAGTTCTTC.

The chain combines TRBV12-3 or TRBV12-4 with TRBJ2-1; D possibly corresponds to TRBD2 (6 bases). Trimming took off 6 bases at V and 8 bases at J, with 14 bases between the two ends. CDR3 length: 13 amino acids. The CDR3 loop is CASSLLAFHEQFF. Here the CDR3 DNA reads TGTGCCAGCAGCCTACTAGCTTTCCATGAGCAGTTCTTC.

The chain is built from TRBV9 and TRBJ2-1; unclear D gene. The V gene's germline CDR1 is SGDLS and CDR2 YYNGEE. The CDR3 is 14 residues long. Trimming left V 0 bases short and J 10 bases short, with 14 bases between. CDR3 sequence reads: CASSVATRIDEQFF. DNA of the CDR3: TGTGCCAGCAGCGTAGCTACACGGATTGACGAGCAGTTCTTC.

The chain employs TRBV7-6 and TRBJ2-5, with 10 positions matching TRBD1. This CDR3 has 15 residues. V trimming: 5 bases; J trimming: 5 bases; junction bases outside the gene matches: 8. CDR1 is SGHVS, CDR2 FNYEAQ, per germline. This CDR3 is CASSADRGLWETQYF. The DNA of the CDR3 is TGTGCCAGCAGCGCAGACAGGGGGCTCTGGGAGACCCAGTACTTC. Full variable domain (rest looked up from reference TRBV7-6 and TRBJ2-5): GAGVSQSPRYKVTKRGQDVALRCDPISGHVSLYWYRQALGQGPEFLTYFNYEAQQDKSGLPNDRFSAERPEGSISTLTIQRTEQRDSAMYRCASSADRGLWETQYFGPGTRLLVL.